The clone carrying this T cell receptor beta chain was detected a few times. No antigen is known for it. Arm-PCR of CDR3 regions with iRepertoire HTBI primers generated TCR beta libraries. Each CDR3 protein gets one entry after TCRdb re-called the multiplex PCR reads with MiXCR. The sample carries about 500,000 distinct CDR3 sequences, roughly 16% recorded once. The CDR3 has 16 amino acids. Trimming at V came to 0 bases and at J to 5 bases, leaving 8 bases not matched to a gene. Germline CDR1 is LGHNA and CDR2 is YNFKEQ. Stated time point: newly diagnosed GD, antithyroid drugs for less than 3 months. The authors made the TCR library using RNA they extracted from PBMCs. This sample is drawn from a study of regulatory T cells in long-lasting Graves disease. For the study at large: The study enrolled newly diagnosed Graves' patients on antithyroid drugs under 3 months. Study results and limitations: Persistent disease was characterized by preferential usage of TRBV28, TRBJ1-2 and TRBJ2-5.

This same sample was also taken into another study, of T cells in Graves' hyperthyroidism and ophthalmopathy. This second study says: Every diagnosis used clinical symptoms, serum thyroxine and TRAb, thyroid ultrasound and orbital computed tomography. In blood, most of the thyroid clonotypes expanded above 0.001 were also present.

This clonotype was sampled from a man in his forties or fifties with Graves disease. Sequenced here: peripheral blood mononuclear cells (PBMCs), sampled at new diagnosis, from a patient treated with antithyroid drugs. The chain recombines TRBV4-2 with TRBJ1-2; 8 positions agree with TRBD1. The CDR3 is CASSQDEGDRLYGYTF. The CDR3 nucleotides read TGTGCCAGCAGCCAAGATGAGGGGGACAGGCTATATGGCTACACCTTC.